What follows are 31 T cell receptor beta chains derived from one specimen sequenced in a study of OX40 agonist ivuxolimab in advanced cancers. Preparation of the library involved the immunoSEQ multiplex PCR assay. TCRdb limited this immuneACCESS table to in-frame rearrangements with V and J called. A share of clones is missing; checked studies link under half to unresolved V genes, and the rest is unexplained. The sample has some 76,000 clones on record, approximately 86% of them singletons. Of the sample, roughly 0.79% is held by the ten largest clones. The sequencing used CD4+ or CD8+ T cells sorted from blood, collected in a trial of the OX40 agonist ivuxolimab. Source of these receptors: an adult with an advanced solid tumor such as melanoma, head and neck, liver or kidney cancer.

CDR3 DNA sequence: TGCAGCGTTTTTATGACAGGGAGGTTCTTC. Amino acid sequence: CSVFMTGRFF. V and J are TRBV29-1 and TRBJ2-1, with 7 bases matching TRBD1. The CDR3 extends over 10 amino acids. Germline lookup yields CDR1 SQVTM and CDR2 ANQGSEA. J lost 15 bases, V lost 5 bases, and 7 bases had no gene match.

The chain couples TRBV6-1 to TRBJ2-5; D ambiguous. Trimming stripped 4 bases from V and 9 bases from J, with 9 bases between. In germline, CDR1 is MNHNS, CDR2 SASEGT. This CDR3 is 11 amino acids long. CDR3 sequence (DNA): TGTGCCAGCAGTGGCTCGTTTCCCCAGTACTTC. It is translated as CASSGSFPQYF.

The genes are TRBV9 and TRBJ2-5, with a tentative D call TRBD2 (5 bases). The J call may not be correct, given that the DNA end is closer to TRBJ2-7. The CDR3 has 12 amino acids. Germline V lookup: CDR1 SGDLS, CDR2 YYNGEE. CDR3 nucleotide sequence: TGTGCCAGCAGCGTAAGCGGTCGCGAGCAGTACTTC. This codes for CASSVSGREQYF.

This chain links TRBV5-4 with TRBJ2-2; 7 nucleotides align to TRBD1. The junction had 4 bases not matched to a gene; V was cut back by 0 bases and J by 5 bases. Looked up from germline, CDR1 is SGHNT and CDR2 is YYREEE (reference sequence). The CDR3 length is 15 residues. DNA of the CDR3: TGTGCCAGCAGCTTGGACAGGGGTAGGACCGGGGAGCTGTTTTTT. This sequence encodes CASSLDRGRTGELFF.

This clone was detected only once. This chain uses TRBV6-6 with TRBJ2-3; no definite D call. The CDR3 is made up of 14 amino acids. Trimming stripped 7 bases from V and 0 bases from J, with 11 bases between. Germline values: CDR1 MNHNY, CDR2 SVGAGI (reference sequence). The CDR3 sequence: CASTGVPSTDTQYF. The CDR3 DNA follows: TGTGCCAGCACCGGCGTCCCCAGCACAGATACGCAGTATTTT.

J is TRBJ2-2 and V is TRBV9; no reliable D call. Per germline, CDR1 SGDLS and CDR2 YYNGEE. The CDR3 runs 13 residues. Trimming pared 4 bases from V and 3 bases from J, leaving 7 bases between. CDR3 nucleotides: TGTGCCAGCAGCCCCCGGGACACCGGGGAGCTGTTTTTT. Translation gives CASSPRDTGELFF.

V and J are TRBV7-2 and TRBJ2-4; D might be TRBD2 (5 bases). The germline V and J ends were trimmed by 4 bases and 6 bases, with 13 bases remaining between them. The V gene's germline CDR1 is SGHTA and CDR2 FQGNSA. There are 14 residues in the CDR3. Written as DNA, the CDR3 is TGTGCCAGCAGCTCCCCGCCTCGGGGAAACATTCAGTACTTC. The encoded protein is CASSSPPRGNIQYF.

This clone was observed a single time. The chain recombines TRBV19 with TRBJ1-3, with a tentative D call TRBD1 (6 bases). Germline loops: CDR1 LNHDA, CDR2 SQIVND (reference sequence). This CDR3 is built from 16 residues. The ends were cut back, 4 bases at V and 0 bases at J, with 13 bases in the middle. This chain's CDR3 is CASSSQQGSSGNTIYF. Written as DNA, the CDR3 is TGTGCCAGTAGTAGTCAACAGGGCAGCTCTGGAAACACCATATATTTT.

This chain connects TRBV9 to TRBJ2-2; 9 bases fit TRBD2. The CDR3 runs 15 residues. The germline V gene encodes CDR1 SGDLS and CDR2 YYNGEE. Losses at the gene ends were 0 bases for V and 7 bases for J; bases not matched to a gene: 4. Here the CDR3 reads CASSVAAGGHGELFF. The DNA for the CDR3 is TGTGCCAGCAGCGTAGCTGCGGGGGGGCACGGGGAGCTGTTTTTT.

The genes are TRBV11-1 and TRBJ1-5; 7 bases match TRBD1. Trimming removed 6 bases from V and 1 base from J; junction bases left unmatched: 9. The length of the CDR3 is 16 residues. Germline-derived CDR1 and CDR2 are SGHAT and FQDESV (reference sequence). The CDR3 DNA is TGTGCCAGCAGACGTCCGGGACAGAAAAGCAATCAGCCCCAGCATTTT. Protein: CASRRPGQKSNQPQHF.

DNA of the CDR3: TGTGCCAGCACCCGGGAGGCCGGGGTCACCGGGGAGCTGTTTTTT. Its translation is CASTREAGVTGELFF. V gene TRBV28 combines with J gene TRBJ2-2; 7 bases align to TRBD2. Germline CDR1 is MDHEN and CDR2 is SYDVKM. J gave up 4 bases and V 7 bases, and 9 bases lay outside the gene matches. The CDR3 contains 15 residues.

The chain couples TRBV28 to TRBJ2-7, with D perhaps matching TRBD1 (6 bases). Deletions cut 6 bases from V and 6 bases from J, with 18 bases between. CDR1 MDHEN and CDR2 SYDVKM come from the germline V gene. The CDR3 has 14 residues. CDR3 amino acids: CASRSTGRLREQYF. The CDR3 DNA follows: TGTGCCAGCAGAAGTACAGGGCGGCTACGCGAGCAGTACTTC.

J is TRBJ2-7 and V is TRBV5-1; 8 nucleotides agree with TRBD1. This CDR3 region has 13 residues. Germline CDR1 SGHRS, CDR2 YFSETQ. The V and J ends lost 3 bases and 3 bases, in that order; junction bases with no gene match: 2. CDR3 nucleotide sequence: TGCGCCAGCAGCTCGACAGGGGTCTACGAGCAGTACTTC. This codes for CASSSTGVYEQYF.

The V gene is TRBV6-5, the J gene TRBJ2-4; TRBD2 is a possible D gene (5 bases). This CDR3 is 13 amino acids long. Germline-derived CDR1 and CDR2 are MNHEY and SVGAGI. Trimming cost V 2 bases and J 9 bases, with 11 bases left between them. The CDR3 reads CASSYDRRGIQYF. The CDR3 DNA reads as TGTGCCAGCAGTTACGACCGACGGGGCATTCAGTACTTC.

This chain uses TRBV15 with TRBJ2-3; TRBD1 is a possible D gene (6 bases). V shed 4 bases and J shed 5 bases, with 13 bases lying between them. Germline V CDR1 and CDR2: LNHNV, YYDKDF (reference sequence). The CDR3 loop spans 14 amino acids. Here the CDR3 DNA reads TGTGCCACCAGCAAACAGGGAGAAAGAGATACGCAGTATTTT. This codes for CATSKQGERDTQYF.

The chain is built from TRBV2 and TRBJ1-2; the D gene is possibly TRBD1 (6 bases). CDR3 length: 13 amino acids. Germline V CDR1 and CDR2: SNHLY, FYNNEI. The germline V and J ends were trimmed by 6 bases and 8 bases, with 16 bases remaining between them. This CDR3 is CASRRGDGRGYTF. The CDR3 coding sequence is TGTGCCAGCAGGAGGGGGGATGGCAGGGGCTACACCTTC.

This chain uses TRBV6-5 with TRBJ2-3; no clear D gene. The CDR3 consists of 14 residues. V gave up 0 bases and J gave up 2 bases, with 6 bases separating them. The germline V gene encodes CDR1 MNHEY and CDR2 SVGAGI. CDR3 protein: CASSYSLFTDTQYF. The CDR3 region has the DNA TGTGCCAGCAGTTACTCGCTGTTCACAGATACGCAGTATTTT.

The chain carries TRBV27 and TRBJ1-6; TRBD1 matches at 7 bases. Germline-derived CDR1 and CDR2 are MNHEY and SMNVEV (reference sequence). The CDR3 has 17 residues. V dropped 8 bases and J dropped 0; count of bases not matched to a gene: 10. The CDR3: CASCTGVGSSYNSPLHF. CDR3 bases: TGTGCCAGCTGCACAGGGGTTGGGAGCTCCTATAATTCACCCCTCCACTTT.

The chain recombines TRBV7-2 with TRBJ1-1; D is uncertain. This CDR3 is built from 14 residues. The V gene's germline CDR1 is SGHTA and CDR2 FQGNSA. With 1 base removed from V and 4 bases from J, the gap between germline ends came to 10 bases. This chain's CDR3 is CASSLGGPPTEAFF. The CDR3 bases are TGTGCCAGCAGCTTAGGAGGGCCCCCCACTGAAGCTTTCTTT.

This clone was picked up one time. The V gene is TRBV28, the J gene TRBJ1-4; 8 bases match TRBD1. The CDR3 totals 14 residues. J lost 7 bases, V lost 6 bases, and 7 bases had no gene match. Germline CDR1 and CDR2: MDHEN and SYDVKM. As DNA, the CDR3 is TGTGCCAGCAGACCCCAGGGGGCGGCTGAAAAACTGTTTTTT. This codes for CASRPQGAAEKLFF.

The rearrangement joins TRBV5-5 to TRBJ1-1; D perhaps matches TRBD1 (5 bases). The V and J ends lost 0 bases and 1 base respectively, with 10 bases between them. Germline loops: CDR1 SGHKS, CDR2 YYEKEE (reference sequence). The CDR3 extends over 15 amino acids. The CDR3 bases are TGTGCCAGCAGCTTGGCACCGGGACGGAACACTGAAGCTTTCTTT. As protein: CASSLAPGRNTEAFF.

The chain is built from TRBV29-1 and TRBJ1-2; D is ambiguous. Trimming took 4 bases from V and 0 from J, leaving 15 bases between them. Germline CDR1 SQVTM, CDR2 ANQGSEA. The CDR3 sequence is 15 residues long. The CDR3 DNA is TGCAGCGTTGCGGCACAGCGCTGGGCTAACTATGGCTACACCTTC. Its translation is CSVAAQRWANYGYTF.

The chain combines TRBV18 with TRBJ2-5; D uncertain. The germline V gene encodes CDR1 KGHSH and CDR2 LQKENI. Trimming cost V 3 bases and J 5 bases, with 13 bases left between them. The CDR3 totals 14 residues. CDR3 protein: CASSPGSGEETQYF. In DNA, the CDR3 is TGTGCCAGCTCACCCGGGTCCGGCGAGGAGACCCAGTACTTC.

The rearrangement uses TRBV27 and TRBJ1-1; D gene unclear. Between the trimmed V and J ends, which lost 2 bases and 4 bases, there was a span of 11 bases. CDR3 size: 14 residues. In germline, CDR1 is MNHEY, CDR2 SMNVEV (reference sequence). The CDR3 sequence is CASSLRFGGTEAFF. The CDR3, as DNA: TGTGCCAGCAGTTTAAGGTTCGGAGGCACTGAAGCTTTCTTT.

The chain employs TRBV7-9 and TRBJ2-5, with TRBD2 matching 15 bases. This CDR3 region has 16 residues. V lost 5 bases, J lost 9 bases, and 10 bases stayed unmatched. CDR1 and CDR2 from the germline V gene are SEHNR and FQNEAQ (reference sequence). The CDR3 nucleotides read TGTGCCAGCAGCCCGCGGACTAGCGGGGGGGCAGAAGCCCAGTACTTC. This codes for CASSPRTSGGAEAQYF.

Details on this clone: The junction differs from germline at one of its ends, possibly a read error. This rearrangement joins TRBV6-1 to TRBJ2-5; weak D call: TRBD2 (7 bases). The CDR3 length is 15 residues. Germline CDR1 reads MNHNS; CDR2 reads SASEGT. In DNA, the CDR3 is TGTGTCAGCAGTGGACAGCGGGAACCCGCGGAGACCCAGTACTTC. Its translation is CVSSGQREPAETQYF.

The V and J genes are TRBV6-5 and TRBJ2-5, with no clear D. The J call is uncertain, as TRBJ2-7 better fits the DNA end. The CDR3 totals 13 residues. Per the germline V gene, CDR1 is MNHEY and CDR2 is SVGAGI. The CDR3 here is CASRYILAYEQYF. The CDR3 nucleotides are TGTGCCAGCAGGTATATTCTGGCCTACGAGCAGTACTTC.

The chain uses TRBV27 and TRBJ1-1; D possibly corresponds to TRBD1 (5 bases). Germline V gives CDR1 MNHEY, CDR2 SMNVEV (reference sequence). The CDR3 is 14 amino acids. V gave up 5 bases and J gave up 1 base, with 11 bases separating them. The CDR3 DNA reads TGTGCCAGCAGTCGCGGGACTCCGAACACTGAAGCTTTCTTT. Translating gives CASSRGTPNTEAFF.

On this clone itself: Its ends do not fully match the called genes, so a read error is possible. The V call is TRBV7-7, the J call TRBJ2-5; TRBD2 matches 9 bases. Per germline, CDR1 SSHAT and CDR2 FNYEAQ (reference sequence). The length of the CDR3 is 17 residues. The CDR3 spells CASSLGGLSGGQETQYF. In DNA form, the CDR3 reads TGTGCTAGCAGCTTAGGGGGTCTTAGCGGGGGACAAGAGACCCAGTACTTC. The full variable domain, rest sourced from reference TRBV7-7 and TRBJ2-5, is GAGVSQSPRYKVTKRGQDVTLRCDPISSHATLYWYQQALGQGPEFLTYFNYEAQPDKSGLPSDRFSAERPEGSISTLTIQRTEQRDSAMYRCASSLGGLSGGQETQYFGPGTRLLVL.

The rearrangement uses TRBV9 and TRBJ1-1; the match to TRBD1 covers 8 bases. The V segment lost 0 bases and the J segment 0 bases; nucleotides outside the gene matches: 1. The length of the CDR3 is 15 residues. The germline V gene encodes CDR1 SGDLS and CDR2 YYNGEE. The CDR3 DNA follows: TGTGCCAGCAGCGTAGAGGACAGGGTGAACACTGAAGCTTTCTTT. This translates into CASSVEDRVNTEAFF. The variable domain in full, with the rest retrieved from reference TRBV9 and TRBJ1-1, is DSGVTQTPKHLITATGQRVTLRCSPRSGDLSVYWYQQSLDQGLQFLIQYYNGEERAKGNILERFSAQQFPDLHSELNLSSLELGDSALYFCASSVEDRVNTEAFFGQGTRLTVV.

This clone occurred a few times. The gene calls are TRBV7-9 and TRBJ2-1; 9 positions agree with TRBD1. Germline trimming cut 5 bases from V and 6 bases from J; bases unmatched to any gene: 5. Germline loops: CDR1 SEHNR, CDR2 FQNEAQ (reference sequence). The CDR3 is made up of 14 amino acids. CDR3 loop: CASSRGQGINEQFF. The CDR3 DNA reads as TGTGCCAGCAGCCGGGGACAGGGAATCAATGAGCAGTTCTTC.